This TCR beta chain is drawn from a study of control samples from healthy donors and cancer patients. The CDR3 runs 15 residues. V was clipped by 0 bases and J by 3 bases, with 9 bases between them. Germline CDR1 reads SEHNR; CDR2 reads FQNEAQ (reference sequence). Measured with immunoSEQ multiplex PCR; TCRdb has only the in-frame clones, and not every one. The sample shows approximately 65,000 clones, around nine tenths of them seen only once. The sequence derives from a man in his sixties with lung cancer. The genes are TRBV7-9 and TRBJ1-5, with D possibly matching TRBD1 (6 bases). The sequencing input was PBMCs. The CDR3 region is CASSLAGGANQPQHF. In DNA form, the CDR3 reads TGTGCCAGCAGCTTAGCGGGGGGGGCCAATCAGCCCCAGCATTTT.